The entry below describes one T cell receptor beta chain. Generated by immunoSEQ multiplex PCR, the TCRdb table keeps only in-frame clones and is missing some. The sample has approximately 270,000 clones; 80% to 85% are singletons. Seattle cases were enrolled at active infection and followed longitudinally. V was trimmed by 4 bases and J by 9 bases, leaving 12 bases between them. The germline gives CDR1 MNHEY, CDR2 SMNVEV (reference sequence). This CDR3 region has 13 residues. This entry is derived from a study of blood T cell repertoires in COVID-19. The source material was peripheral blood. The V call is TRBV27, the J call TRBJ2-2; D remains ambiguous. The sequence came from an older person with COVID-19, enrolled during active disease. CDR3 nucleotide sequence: TGTGCCAGCAGTTCCTACAGCCCTTGGGAGCTGTTTTTT. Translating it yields CASSSYSPWELFF.